What follows is one T cell receptor beta chain and its context. Other DNA sequences in this sample translate to the same CDR3. Under the authors' procedure: For nucleated cells, counts were estimated from reference gene primer amplification. Clones were read by immunoSEQ multiplex PCR, and TCRdb kept only the in-frame ones, dropping some. V and J calls and clone size are those listed in that table; D and trimming were worked out from the DNA. This sample has 130,000 to 150,000 clones; approximately 88% occur once, and the top ten carry 0.95% to 1.5%. This record comes from a study of blood T cell repertoires in COVID-19. From germline, CDR1 is LGHNA and CDR2 YSLEER. V was shortened by 0 bases and J by 3 bases, with 14 bases between the two germline ends. The CDR3 is 16 amino acids. Participants were aged roughly 18 to 89 years from approximately 25 US areas.

Specimen: PBMCs or T cells enriched from blood (not recorded which). The sequence was obtained from a woman aged 30 to 39 with acute COVID-19. V is TRBV4-3 and J is TRBJ1-2; D may be TRBD1 (5 bases). CDR3 loop: CASSQDPGDHDYGYTF. The CDR3 DNA sequence: TGCGCCAGCAGCCAAGACCCGGGGGATCACGACTATGGCTACACCTTC.